One sample yielded the 3 T cell receptor beta chains listed below, sequenced in a study of early T cells in non-severe SARS-CoV-2 infection. TCRdb recomputed calls from the 5' RACE reads with MiXCR, one row per CDR3 protein. The sample consists of roughly 30,000 distinct CDR3 sequences, around 6% of them appearing once. The sequences come from whole blood, collected at baseline. Receptor source: an adult who was a healthcare worker with PCR-confirmed SARS-CoV-2 infection or an uninfected control (not recorded which).

The chain is built from TRBV5-1 and TRBJ2-2; D call uncertain. Germline lookup yields CDR1 SGHRS and CDR2 YFSETQ. V was clipped by 4 bases and J by 2 bases, with 12 bases between them. The CDR3 is 15 residues long. The CDR3 DNA follows: TGCGCCAGCAGCCCCTCCTCGACCAACACCGGGGAGCTGTTTTTT. Encoded protein: CASSPSSTNTGELFF.

This clonotype was observed many times. The chain has TRBV10-3 and TRBJ1-4, with TRBD1 as a possible D gene (5 bases). Germline CDR1 ENHRY, CDR2 SYGVKD. V shed 0 bases and J shed 8 bases, with 16 bases lying between them. This CDR3 region has 16 residues. CDR3 in amino acids: CAISESNPGSGEKLFF. The CDR3 DNA is TGTGCCATCAGTGAGTCTAATCCAGGGTCAGGGGAAAAACTGTTTTTT.

This clonotype has a count of ten or more. The V gene is TRBV7-9, the J gene TRBJ2-5; D uncertain. Germline V gene data show CDR1 as SEHNR and CDR2 as FQNEAQ (reference sequence). V was shortened by 7 bases and J by 3 bases, with 6 bases between the two germline ends. The CDR3 is 11 residues long. CDR3 region: CASTHEETQYF. In DNA, the CDR3 is TGTGCCAGCACCCATGAAGAGACCCAGTACTTC.